The following is a TCR beta chain sequence with its context. The antigen is not known. Assay: immunoSEQ multiplex PCR; the TCRdb copy retains only in-frame clones and omits some. Found here are about 2 million clones, just under 95% of them singletons; the top ten hold more than 0.9%. Cells designated naive CD8 were CD45RO-negative and were positively selected for CCR7, with terminally differentiated effector memory CD45RA+ cells excluded. The data derive from a study of shared clonotypes between healthy human individuals. Study conclusions and caveats: The generation probabilities recorded for non-shared clonotypes fell below those of clonotypes shared by all four donors. Sequencing depth was a factor that was expected to affect clonotype sharing among donors.

Trimming pared 5 bases from V and 9 bases from J, leaving 10 bases between. This CDR3 has 12 amino acids. CDR1 and CDR2 (germline): MGHRA, YSYEKL. This TCR came from a man between 18 and 29 years old in good health. Specimen: naive CD8+ T cells sorted from blood. The chain is built from TRBV4-1 and TRBJ2-2; D is unclear. The CDR3 DNA is TGCGCCAGCAGCGACATGGGTAGGGAGCTGTTTTTT. Protein product: CASSDMGRELFF.